This TCR beta chain was captured by sequencing in a study of T cell responses to AZD1222 COVID-19 vaccine. V lost 6 bases and J 10 bases, leaving 16 bases between the germline ends. The germline gives CDR1 SQVTM, CDR2 ANQGSEA. This CDR3 region has 12 residues. As for this clone: Its antigen remains unidentified.

Assay used: immunoSEQ multiplex PCR; TCRdb lists only in-frame clones, some missing. In the table there are about 42,000 clones, 88% of which are singletons. Study-wide results and limits: Spike-wide vaccine-associated CD4 TCRs dominated at 160-218 and 743-854. The study sampled repertoires only after the peak T cell response.

The chain uses TRBV29-1 and TRBJ2-4; a possible D gene is TRBD1 (6 bases). The sample was peripheral blood, taken 28 days after the second AZD1222 dose. This clonotype originated in an adult who received the AZD1222 COVID-19 vaccine. In DNA, the CDR3 is TGCAGCGTCCCCGGACAGAATAGAATTCAGTACTTC. This codes for CSVPGQNRIQYF.